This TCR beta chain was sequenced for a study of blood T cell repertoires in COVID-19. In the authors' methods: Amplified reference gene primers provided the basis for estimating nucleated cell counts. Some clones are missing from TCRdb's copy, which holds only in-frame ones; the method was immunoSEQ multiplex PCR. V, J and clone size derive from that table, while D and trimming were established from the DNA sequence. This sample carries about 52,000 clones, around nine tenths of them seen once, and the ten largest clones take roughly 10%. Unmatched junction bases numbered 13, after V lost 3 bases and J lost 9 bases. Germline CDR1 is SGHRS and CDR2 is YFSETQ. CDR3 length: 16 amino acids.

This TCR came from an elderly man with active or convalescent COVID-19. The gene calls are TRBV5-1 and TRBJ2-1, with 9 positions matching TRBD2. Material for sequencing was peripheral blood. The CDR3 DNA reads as TGCGCCAGCAGCTCAGAGCGGGGGGCCCGGGAGGGTGAGCAGTTCTTC. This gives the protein CASSSERGAREGEQFF.